Detailed here is one T cell receptor beta chain. Its antigen is unknown. The final CDR3 position lacks the conserved phenylalanine or tryptophan, pointing to a likely read error. This sample stems from a study of T cell repertoires in cytomegalovirus infection. Study details: Use of recently identified HLA-C-restricted and well-studied HLA-B-restricted CMV epitopes was part of the study.

Findings and caveats of the study: HLA-C-restricted CMV clonotypes gave the most frequent clonotype in two of eight donors.

TCRdb used MiXCR to reprocess the reads, holding one entry per CDR3 protein. Seen here are tens of thousands of distinct CDR3 sequences, under 55% observed once, and the top ten hold 85% to 95%. The receptor was derived from a human donor in good health (CMV status not recorded). Some clones in this sample may be carry-over from other donors' samples. The sample was CD8+ T cells from cultured PBMCs, taken from culture after CMV antigen stimulation.

The CDR3 sequence is CASSKKGQGIYEQYC. In DNA, the CDR3 is TGTGCCAGCAGCAAAAAGGGACAGGGGATCTACGAGCAGTACTGC. The chain recombines TRBV7-4 with TRBJ2-7; 10 nucleotides agree with TRBD1. Germline CDR1 SGHVT, CDR2 SQSDAQ. The CDR3 consists of 15 residues. The V and J ends lost 5 bases and 3 bases, in that order; junction bases with no gene match: 7.